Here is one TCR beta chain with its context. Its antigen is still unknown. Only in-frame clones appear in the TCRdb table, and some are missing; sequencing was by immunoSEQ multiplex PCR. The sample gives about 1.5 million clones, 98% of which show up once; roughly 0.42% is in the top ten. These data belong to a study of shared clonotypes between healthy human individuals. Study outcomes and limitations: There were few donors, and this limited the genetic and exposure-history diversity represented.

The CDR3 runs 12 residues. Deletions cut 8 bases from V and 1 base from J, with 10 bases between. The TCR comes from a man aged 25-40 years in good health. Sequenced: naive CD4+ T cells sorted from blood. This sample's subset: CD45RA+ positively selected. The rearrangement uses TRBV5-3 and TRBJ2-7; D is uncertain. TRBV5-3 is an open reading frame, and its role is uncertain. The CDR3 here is CASSPVSYEQYF. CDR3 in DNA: TGTGCCAGCAGCCCCGTGTCCTACGAGCAGTACTTC.